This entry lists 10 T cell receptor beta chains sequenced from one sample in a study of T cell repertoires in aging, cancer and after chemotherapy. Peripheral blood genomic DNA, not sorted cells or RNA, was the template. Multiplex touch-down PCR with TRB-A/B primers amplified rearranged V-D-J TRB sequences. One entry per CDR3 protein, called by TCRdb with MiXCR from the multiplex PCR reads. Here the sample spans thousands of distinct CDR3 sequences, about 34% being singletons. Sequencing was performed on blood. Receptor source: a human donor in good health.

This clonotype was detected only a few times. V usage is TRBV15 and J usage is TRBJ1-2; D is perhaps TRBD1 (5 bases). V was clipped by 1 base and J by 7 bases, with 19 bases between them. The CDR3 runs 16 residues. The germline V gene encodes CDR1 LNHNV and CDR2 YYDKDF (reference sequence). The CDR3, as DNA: TGTGCCACCAGCAGAGGACCTTCGGACATCGTAAGTGGCTACACCTTC. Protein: CATSRGPSDIVSGYTF. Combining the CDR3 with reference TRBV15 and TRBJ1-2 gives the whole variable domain DAMVIQNPRYQVTQFGKPVTLSCSQTLNHNVMYWYQQKSSQAPKLLFHYYDKDFNNEADTPDNFQSRRPNTSFCFLDIRSPGLGDTAMYLCATSRGPSDIVSGYTFGSGTRLTVV.

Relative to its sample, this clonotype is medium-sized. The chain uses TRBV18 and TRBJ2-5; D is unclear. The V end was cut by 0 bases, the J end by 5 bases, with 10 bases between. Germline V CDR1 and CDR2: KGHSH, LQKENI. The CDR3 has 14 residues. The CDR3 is CASSPPSTTETQYF. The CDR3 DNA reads TGTGCCAGCTCACCACCCAGCACTACGGAGACCCAGTACTTC. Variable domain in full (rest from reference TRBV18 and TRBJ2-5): NAGVMQNPRHLVRRRGQEARLRCSPMKGHSHVYWYRQLPEEGLKFMVYLQKENIIDESGMPKERFSAEFPKEGPSILRIQQVVRGDSAAYFCASSPPSTTETQYFGPGTRLLVL.

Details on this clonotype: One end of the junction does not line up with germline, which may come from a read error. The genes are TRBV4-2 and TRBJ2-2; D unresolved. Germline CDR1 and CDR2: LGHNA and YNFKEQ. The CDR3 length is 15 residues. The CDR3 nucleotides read TGCGCCAGCAGCCAAGTCCGTCAGCCAGACGGGGAGCTGTTTTTT. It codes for CASSQVRQPDGELFF.

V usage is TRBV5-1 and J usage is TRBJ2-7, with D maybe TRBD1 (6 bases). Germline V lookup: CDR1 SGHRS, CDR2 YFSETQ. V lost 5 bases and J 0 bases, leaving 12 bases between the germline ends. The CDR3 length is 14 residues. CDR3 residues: CASRTQGNSYEQYF. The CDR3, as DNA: TGCGCCAGCAGGACTCAGGGGAACTCCTACGAGCAGTACTTC.

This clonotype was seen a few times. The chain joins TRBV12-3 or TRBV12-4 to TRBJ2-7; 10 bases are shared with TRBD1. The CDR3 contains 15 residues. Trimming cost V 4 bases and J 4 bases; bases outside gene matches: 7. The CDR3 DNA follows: TGTGCCAGCAGTTCCGGGACAGGGGTGGGGTACGAGCAGTACTTC. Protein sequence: CASSSGTGVGYEQYF.

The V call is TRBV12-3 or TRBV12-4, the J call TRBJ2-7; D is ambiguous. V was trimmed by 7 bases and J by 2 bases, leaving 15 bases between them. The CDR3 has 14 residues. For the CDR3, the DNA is TGTGCCAGCACTTCAGGTCTCGGCCCCTACGAGCAGTACTTC. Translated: CASTSGLGPYEQYF.

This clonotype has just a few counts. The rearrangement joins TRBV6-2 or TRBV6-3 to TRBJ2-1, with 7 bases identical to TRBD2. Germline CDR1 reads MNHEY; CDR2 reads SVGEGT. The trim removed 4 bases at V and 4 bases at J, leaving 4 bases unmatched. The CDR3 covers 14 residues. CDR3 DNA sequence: TGTGCCAGCAGTTTCGGGGGGTCTTACAATGAGCAGTTCTTC. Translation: CASSFGGSYNEQFF.

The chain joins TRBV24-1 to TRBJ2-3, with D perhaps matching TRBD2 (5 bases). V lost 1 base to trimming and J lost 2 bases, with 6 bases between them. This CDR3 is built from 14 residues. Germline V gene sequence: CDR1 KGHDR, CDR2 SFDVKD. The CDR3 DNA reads TGTGCCACCAGTGATTTCGGGGACACAGATACGCAGTATTTT. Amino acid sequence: CATSDFGDTDTQYF.

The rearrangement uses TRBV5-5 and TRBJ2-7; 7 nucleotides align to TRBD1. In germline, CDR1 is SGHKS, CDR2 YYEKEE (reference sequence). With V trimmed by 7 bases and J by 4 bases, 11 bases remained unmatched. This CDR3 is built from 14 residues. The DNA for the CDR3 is TGTGCCAGCGACCAAGAAGAGGGGGCATACGAGCAGTACTTC. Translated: CASDQEEGAYEQYF.

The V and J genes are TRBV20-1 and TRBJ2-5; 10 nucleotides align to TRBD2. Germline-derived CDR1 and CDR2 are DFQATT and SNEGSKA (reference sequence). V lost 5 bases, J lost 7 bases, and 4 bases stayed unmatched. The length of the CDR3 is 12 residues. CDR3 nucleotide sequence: TGCAGTGCTGCCAGCGGGGGGGGGACCCAGTACTTC. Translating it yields CSAASGGGTQYF.